Shown below are 2 T cell receptor beta chains from a single sample sequenced in a study of CXCR3-negative and CXCR3-positive naive CD8 T cells. Study results and limitations: Hydrophobicity of TRB CDR3s was greater in CXCR3-positive naive cells than in CXCR3-negative naive cells.

These TCRs' antigens remain unknown. 5' RACE with UMI labels generated the TRB cDNA libraries. TCRdb derives one entry per CDR3 protein from the 5' RACE reads, leaving out DNA. This sample carries fewer than 7,000 distinct CDR3 sequences, with about 2.4% going to the ten biggest clones. Specimen: naive CXCR3+ CD8+ T cells from blood. As to subset: CD45RO-CCR7+CD27+CD95- naive CD8+ T cells expressing CXCR3 (TNR3+). The receptor source for this set is a human donor in good health. Some clones in this sample may be carry-over from other donors' samples.

This clonotype is called medium-sized based on its frequency. The chain links TRBV14 to TRBJ2-1; the TCRdb D gene call, TRBD2, has no DNA to confirm it. This CDR3 comprises 16 residues. Looked up from germline, CDR1 is SGHDN and CDR2 is FVKESK. The CDR3 here is CASSQEGLAAYNEQFF.

According to its frequency, this clonotype is medium-sized (0.01 to 0.1%). The rearrangement uses TRBV12-3 or TRBV12-4 and TRBJ1-5. The CDR3 has 12 amino acids. The CDR3 here is CASSFWGQPQHF.